The 23 T cell receptor beta chains reported below all come from one sample, sequenced in a study of identical twins. TCRdb re-called the 5' RACE reads through MiXCR, storing one row per CDR3 protein. The sample has approximately 550,000 distinct CDR3 sequences, around 22% seen once. These data were also reused for a study on yellow fever vaccine responses in identical twins.

The sequencing input was CD4+ T cells sorted from blood. Receptors originate from a woman aged 18-29 years in good health.

This clonotype was seen only a few times. The genes are TRBV29-1 and TRBJ2-2; D perhaps matches TRBD1 (5 bases). The germline V gene has CDR1 SQVTM and CDR2 ANQGSEA. V was trimmed by 7 bases and J by 4 bases, leaving 16 bases between them. The CDR3 is 14 residues long. In DNA form, the CDR3 reads TGCAGCGCCACGCCAGGGCTGACCACCGGGGAGCTGTTTTTT. Translated, it gives CSATPGLTTGELFF.

The sample holds a few counts of this clonotype. The rearrangement links TRBV29-1 to TRBJ2-1; a possible D gene is TRBD2 (6 bases). CDR1 is SQVTM and CDR2 is ANQGSEA in the germline V gene. This CDR3 spans 11 amino acids. The DNA of the CDR3 is TGCGGCGGGGAATCCTACAATGAGCAGTTCTTC. This sequence encodes CGGESYNEQFF.

This clonotype has just a few counts. The V call is TRBV7-2, the J call TRBJ2-5; 9 bases map to TRBD2. The ends lost 3 bases at V and 2 bases at J; junction bases unmatched: 4. The CDR3 covers 15 residues. CDR1 SGHTA and CDR2 FQGNSA come from the germline V gene. CDR3: CASSFPLAGQETQYF. The DNA for the CDR3 is TGTGCCAGCAGCTTCCCCCTAGCGGGACAAGAGACCCAGTACTTC.

In this sample, this clonotype turned up a few times. The V gene is TRBV20-1, the J gene TRBJ2-5; weak D call: TRBD1 (6 bases). The CDR3 spans 12 residues. The germline V gene has CDR1 DFQATT and CDR2 SNEGSKA (reference sequence). V lost 5 bases and J lost 2, with 9 bases in between. The CDR3 DNA sequence: TGCAGTGCTTCCACAGGGCAAGAGACCCAGTACTTC. Amino acids: CSASTGQETQYF.

The gene calls are TRBV2 and TRBJ2-1, with TRBD2 matching over 9 bases. Germline assignment: CDR1 SNHLY and CDR2 FYNNEI. Trimming at V came to 5 bases and at J to 6 bases, leaving 11 bases not matched to a gene. The CDR3 is made up of 16 amino acids. In DNA, the CDR3 is TGTGCCAGCAGTTGGGATAGCGGGAGTACAAGCAATGAGCAGTTCTTC. Protein: CASSWDSGSTSNEQFF. The full variable domain, rest sourced from reference TRBV2 and TRBJ2-1, is EPEVTQTPSHQVTQMGQEVILRCVPISNHLYFYWYRQILGQKVEFLVSFYNNEISEKSEIFDDQFSVERPDGSNFTLKIRSTKLEDSAMYFCASSWDSGSTSNEQFFGPGTRLTVL.

This clonotype was found a few times. The genes are TRBV18 and TRBJ2-7; 7 bases line up with TRBD1. Germline V lookup: CDR1 KGHSH, CDR2 LQKENI. The CDR3 length is 13 residues. Trimming cost V 5 bases and J 5 bases; bases outside gene matches: 6. The CDR3 loop reads CASSADRAHEQYV. In DNA, the CDR3 is TGTGCCAGCTCAGCCGACAGGGCCCACGAGCAGTACGTC.

V gene TRBV2 combines with J gene TRBJ2-3; D is ambiguous. Trimming shortened V by 2 bases and J by 0 bases, and 9 bases separated the two germline ends. The CDR3 loop spans 15 amino acids. Germline assignment: CDR1 SNHLY and CDR2 FYNNEI. CDR3 sequence reads: CASSEWQRSTDTQYF. The CDR3 bases are TGTGCCAGCAGTGAATGGCAGCGAAGCACAGATACGCAGTATTTT.

This clonotype was recorded at least ten times. The V and J genes are TRBV14 and TRBJ2-1; TRBD2 might be the D (6 bases). This CDR3 contains 17 residues. In germline, CDR1 is SGHDN, CDR2 FVKESK. Trimming removed 0 bases at V and 8 bases at J, with 20 bases between. CDR3 sequence (DNA): TGTGCCAGCAGCCAAGATGAGGCGGGATGGCGTCTAGATGAGCAGTTCTTC. Amino acids: CASSQDEAGWRLDEQFF.

This clonotype appeared a few times. This rearrangement joins TRBV19 to TRBJ2-6; unclear D gene. The V end was cut by 5 bases, the J end by 0 bases, with 8 bases between. The CDR3 is made up of 15 amino acids. The germline V gene encodes CDR1 LNHDA and CDR2 SQIVND (reference sequence). CDR3 sequence reads: CASSDVSSGANVLTF. Here the CDR3 DNA reads TGTGCCAGTAGTGATGTGAGCTCTGGGGCCAACGTCCTGACTTTC. The full variable domain, with the rest looked up from reference TRBV19 and TRBJ2-6, is DGGITQSPKYLFRKEGQNVTLSCEQNLNHDAMYWYRQDPGQGLRLIYYSQIVNDFQKGDIAEGYSVSREKKESFPLTVTSAQKNPTAFYLCASSDVSSGANVLTFGAGSRLTVL.

This clonotype has more than one count but fewer than ten. The rearrangement joins TRBV20-1 to TRBJ2-7; perhaps TRBD1 as D (5 bases). CDR3 length: 13 amino acids. V lost 1 base to trimming and J lost 4 bases, with 11 bases between them. Germline assignment: CDR1 DFQATT and CDR2 SNEGSKA (reference sequence). The CDR3 sequence: CSARVAGRYEQYV. Here the CDR3 DNA reads TGCAGTGCTAGAGTGGCAGGGCGATACGAGCAGTACGTC.

This clonotype was seen only a few times. The V call is TRBV12-3 or TRBV12-4, the J call TRBJ2-2, with 9 nucleotides matching TRBD1. The CDR3 is made up of 17 amino acids. With 6 bases clipped from V and 3 bases from J, the junction kept 11 bases outside the gene matches. Here the CDR3 reads CASRSGTGFGDTGELFF. For the CDR3, the DNA is TGTGCCAGCAGGTCCGGGACAGGGTTCGGAGACACCGGGGAGCTGTTTTTT.

The gene calls are TRBV24-1 and TRBJ2-5, with TRBD2 matching 14 bases. Germline-derived CDR1 and CDR2 are KGHDR and SFDVKD. The V and J ends lost 5 bases and 1 base, in that order; junction bases with no gene match: 5. The CDR3 contains 17 residues. The CDR3 DNA is TGTGCCACCAGTGCCGGGACTAGCGGGAGACTCCAAGAGACCCAGTACTTC. It yields the protein CATSAGTSGRLQETQYF.

The V call is TRBV11-2, the J call TRBJ2-1; weak D call: TRBD2 (6 bases). V was clipped by 1 base and J by 2 bases, with 9 bases between them. CDR3 length equals 15 residues. Germline V gene sequence: CDR1 SGHAT, CDR2 FQNNGV. CDR3 bases: TGTGCCAGCAGCTTAGTGTGGACTACCTACAATGAGCAGTTCTTC. Translation gives CASSLVWTTYNEQFF.

This clonotype was seen a few times. The chain employs TRBV20-1 and TRBJ2-3; D is possibly TRBD1 (5 bases). The ends were cut back, 6 bases at V and 6 bases at J, with 31 bases in the middle. CDR1 and CDR2 from the germline V gene are DFQATT and SNEGSKA (reference sequence). The CDR3 sequence is 18 residues long. This CDR3 is CSASFSGFGFHSWDTQYF. The DNA of the CDR3 is TGCAGTGCCAGCTTCTCAGGGTTCGGTTTTCATAGCTGGGATACGCAGTATTTT.

The rearrangement joins TRBV27 to TRBJ2-4; D might be TRBD1 or TRBD2, each matching 6 bases. V was cut by 5 bases and J by 6 bases, with 20 bases left in between. Germline values: CDR1 MNHEY, CDR2 SMNVEV (reference sequence). CDR3 size: 16 residues. In DNA form, the CDR3 reads TGTGCCAGCAGTCTCAATCCGGGGGCCGGTTCAAACATTCAGTACTTC. It codes for CASSLNPGAGSNIQYF.

This chain links TRBV5-1 with TRBJ2-5, with D uncertain. The V end lost 0 bases, the J end lost 4 bases, and 4 bases lay between the germline ends. From germline, CDR1 is SGHRS and CDR2 YFSETQ. This CDR3 comprises 12 residues. CDR3 coding DNA: TGCGCCAGCAGCTTGGATGTAGAGACCCAGTACTTC. Amino acids: CASSLDVETQYF.

This clonotype was seen only a few times. The chain carries TRBV29-1 and TRBJ2-1; D assignment may be TRBD1 or TRBD2 (5 bases each). Between the trimmed V and J ends, which lost 4 bases and 9 bases, there was a span of 7 bases. Germline CDR1 reads SQVTM; CDR2 reads ANQGSEA. The CDR3 has 10 amino acids. For the CDR3, the DNA is TGCAGCGTTGGGGACCGTGAGCAGTTCTTC. It encodes CSVGDREQFF.

This rearrangement joins TRBV2 to TRBJ2-7, with D unresolved. The germline V gene encodes CDR1 SNHLY and CDR2 FYNNEI. This CDR3 region has 14 residues. The V gene lost 6 bases and the J gene lost 3 bases, with 15 bases spanning the gap. The CDR3 bases are TGTGCCAGCAGCCAAAGCCCCTCCGACTACGAGCAGTACTTC. As protein: CASSQSPSDYEQYF.

The J gene is TRBJ2-1, the V gene TRBV20-1; tentatively, D is TRBD2 (5 bases). Germline assignment: CDR1 DFQATT and CDR2 SNEGSKA (reference sequence). This CDR3 comprises 11 residues. V was shortened by 7 bases and J by 5 bases, with 9 bases between the two germline ends. CDR3 DNA: TGCAGTGTTGCGGGTAACAATGAGCAGTTCTTC. This encodes CSVAGNNEQFF.

The CDR3 here is CASLDGRDLYFF. For the CDR3, the DNA is TGTGCCAGCCTGGACGGGAGAGATTTATACTTCTTC. The chain combines TRBV2 with TRBJ2-1; weak D call: TRBD2 (6 bases). V lost 8 bases to trimming and J lost 16 bases, with 21 bases between them. The germline V gene has CDR1 SNHLY and CDR2 FYNNEI. This CDR3 has 12 residues.

The J gene is TRBJ2-5, the V gene TRBV12-3 or TRBV12-4; D may be TRBD1 or TRBD2 (5 bases each). This CDR3 is 13 amino acids long. V was pared by 2 bases and J by 5 bases, with 9 bases between. The CDR3 region is CASSLNEGETQYF. The CDR3 coding sequence is TGTGCCAGCAGTTTAAATGAGGGGGAGACCCAGTACTTC.

This clonotype was counted a few times. The rearrangement uses TRBV29-1 and TRBJ2-1, with D maybe TRBD2 (6 bases). Trimming left V 4 bases short and J 7 bases short, with 17 bases between. The CDR3 covers 14 residues. Germline loops: CDR1 SQVTM, CDR2 ANQGSEA. The CDR3 loop reads CSVGLGFAGNEQFF. In DNA form, the CDR3 reads TGCAGCGTTGGTCTAGGGTTTGCGGGGAATGAGCAGTTCTTC.

This clonotype has more than one count but fewer than ten. The genes are TRBV12-3 or TRBV12-4 and TRBJ2-7; TRBD2 matches at 12 bases. The CDR3 consists of 15 residues. The junction had 6 bases not matched to a gene; V was cut back by 4 bases and J by 5 bases. The CDR3 loop is CASSSLAGGGNEQYF. CDR3 nucleotides: TGTGCCAGCAGTTCGCTAGCGGGAGGGGGAAACGAGCAGTACTTC.